This TCR beta chain was retrieved from a study of blood T cell repertoires in COVID-19. Study details: The United States, Italy and Spain were the sources of the acute and convalescent COVID-19 samples.

The study assigned cohorts using participant-reported clinical history. The recovered donors of Cohort 3 showed two negative PCRs, clearance, or symptom resolution. The CDR3 sequence is 14 residues long. Germline-derived CDR1 and CDR2 are MDHEN and SYDVKM. Losses at the gene ends were 1 base for V and 2 bases for J; bases not matched to a gene: 2. In the source study's methods: Estimation of nucleated cell counts was performed using reference gene primer amplification. Data came from immunoSEQ multiplex PCR; TCRdb stores just in-frame clones and leaves some out. The V and J calls and clone size were taken over from that table, and D and trimming were inferred from the DNA. This repertoire shows roughly 180,000 clones, 87% found once; its top ten account for 2% to 2.5%.

The receptor was isolated from a woman in her 30s who had recovered from COVID-19. The chain recombines TRBV28 with TRBJ2-7; 7 positions agree with TRBD1. What was sequenced was PBMCs or T cells enriched from blood (not recorded which). This chain's CDR3 is CASSLSGGPYEQYF. In nucleotides, the CDR3 is TGTGCCAGCAGTTTATCAGGGGGACCCTACGAGCAGTACTTC.